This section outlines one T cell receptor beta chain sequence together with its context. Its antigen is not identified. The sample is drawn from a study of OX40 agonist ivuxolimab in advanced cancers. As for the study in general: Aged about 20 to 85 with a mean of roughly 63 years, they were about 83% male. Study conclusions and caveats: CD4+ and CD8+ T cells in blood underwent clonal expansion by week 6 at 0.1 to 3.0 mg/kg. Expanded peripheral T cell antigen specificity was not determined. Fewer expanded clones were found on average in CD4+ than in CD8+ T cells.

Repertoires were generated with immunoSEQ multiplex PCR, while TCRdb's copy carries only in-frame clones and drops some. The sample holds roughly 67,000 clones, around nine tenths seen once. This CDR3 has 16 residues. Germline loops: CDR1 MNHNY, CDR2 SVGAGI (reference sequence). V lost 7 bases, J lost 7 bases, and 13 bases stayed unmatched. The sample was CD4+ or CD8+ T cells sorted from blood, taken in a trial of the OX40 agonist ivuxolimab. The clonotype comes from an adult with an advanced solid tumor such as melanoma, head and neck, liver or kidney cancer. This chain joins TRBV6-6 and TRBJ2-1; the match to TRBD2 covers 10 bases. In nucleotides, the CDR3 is TGTGCCAGCACCCCAAGGAGCGGGGGGGCCGTGAATGAGCAGTTCTTC. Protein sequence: CASTPRSGGAVNEQFF.